The following is a T cell receptor beta chain sequence with its context. Its antigen remains unknown. UMI-tagged 5'RACE template switching yielded the TCR beta cDNA. Reprocessing the 5' RACE reads, TCRdb reports a single entry for every CDR3 protein and omits DNA. Its clone listing holds some 600,000 distinct CDR3 sequences. This entry belongs to a study of T cells expressing NK-cell markers. Turning to the study itself: Out of eight donors sequenced, seven tested HCMV-seropositive and the remaining one seronegative.

The CDR3 runs to 16 residues. Germline V lookup: CDR1 DFQATT, CDR2 SNEGSKA (reference sequence). Findings of the study overall: In about six donors, dominant CD3+CD56+NKG2C+ clones formed roughly 1.0-7.5% of CD8+ cells. Once again these clonotypes came out on top in the CD3+CD56-NKG2C+ fraction of a handful of donors.

The chain links TRBV20-1 to TRBJ2-2; TCRdb's assignment of TRBD2 cannot be checked, as there is no DNA. This clonotype was obtained from a man aged 18 to 30 in good health. Sequenced sample: blood T cells: a sorted CD56 or NKG2C T cell subset, CD4+ or CD8+ T cells, or bulk PBMC T cells (not recorded which). CDR3 sequence: CSATRLAGAGTGELFF.